The subject of this entry is one T cell receptor (beta chain). The antigen is undetermined. This record belongs to a study of T cell responses to AZD1222 COVID-19 vaccine. Study observations and caveats: Reportedly, nearly half of unique spike TCRs recognized epitopes outside B.1.351/B.1.1.7 mutations. Spike was spanned by vaccine-associated CD4 TCRs, with dominance at 160-218 and 743-854. Repertoire sampling occurred only after the peak T cell response.

The CDR3 totals 12 residues. The germline CDR1 and CDR2 sequences are SNHLY and FYNNEI. Deletions cut 8 bases from V and 8 bases from J, with 13 bases between. Only in-frame clones appear in the TCRdb table, and some are missing; sequencing was by immunoSEQ multiplex PCR. The sample has about 75,000 clones, around 87% seen once. V is TRBV2 and J is TRBJ2-1, with a tentative D call TRBD1 (6 bases). The TCR sequence derives from an adult who received the AZD1222 COVID-19 vaccine. Source: peripheral blood, taken 28 days after the second AZD1222 dose. The CDR3 spells CASSYRVYEQFF. The DNA for the CDR3 is TGTGCCAGCTCGTACAGGGTTTATGAGCAGTTCTTC.